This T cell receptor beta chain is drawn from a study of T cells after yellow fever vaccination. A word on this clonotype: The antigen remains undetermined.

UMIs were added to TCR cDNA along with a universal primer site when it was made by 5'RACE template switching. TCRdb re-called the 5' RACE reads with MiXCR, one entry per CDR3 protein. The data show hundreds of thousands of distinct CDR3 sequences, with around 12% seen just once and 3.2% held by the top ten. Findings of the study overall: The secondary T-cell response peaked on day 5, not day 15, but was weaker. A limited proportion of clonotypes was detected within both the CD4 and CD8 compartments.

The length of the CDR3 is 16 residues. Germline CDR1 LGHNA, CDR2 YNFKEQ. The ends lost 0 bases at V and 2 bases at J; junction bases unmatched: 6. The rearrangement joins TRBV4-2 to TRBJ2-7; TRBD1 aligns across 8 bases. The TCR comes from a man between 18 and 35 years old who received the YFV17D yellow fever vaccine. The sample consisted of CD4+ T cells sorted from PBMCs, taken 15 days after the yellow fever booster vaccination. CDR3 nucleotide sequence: TGTGCCAGCAGCCAAGATCAGGCGGACAGGGCCTACGAGCAGTACTTC. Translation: CASSQDQADRAYEQYF.